This T cell receptor (beta chain) was sequenced for a study of tumor-infiltrating lymphocytes in localized non-small cell lung cancer. Across the study: The cohort mixed smokers and never-smokers, several histologies, and some post-neoadjuvant-chemotherapy samples.

Data came from immunoSEQ multiplex PCR; TCRdb stores just in-frame clones and leaves some out. The sample shows 15,000 to 20,000 clones, 70% to 80% of them seen only once. Details on this clone: The target antigen is unknown.

Study-level findings and limits: Higher tumor T cell infiltration than in uninvolved lung was supported by TCRbeta sequencing. TCR sequencing covered a subset of patients with enough tissue. Different pieces of the same tissue went to different assays, confounding technical variation with intratumor heterogeneity.

This TCR came from a human donor with non-small cell lung cancer. Sequencing used lung tumor tissue.

This CDR3 is CASSQGRGGGARNEQFF. DNA for the CDR3: TGCGCCAGCAGCCAAGGAAGGGGCGGGGGGGCTAGAAATGAGCAGTTCTTC. V usage is TRBV4-1 and J usage is TRBJ2-1, with TRBD2 matching 9 bases. Germline trimming cut 1 base from V and 7 bases from J; bases unmatched to any gene: 11. CDR1 and CDR2 (germline): MGHRA, YSYEKL. The CDR3 is 17 amino acids.